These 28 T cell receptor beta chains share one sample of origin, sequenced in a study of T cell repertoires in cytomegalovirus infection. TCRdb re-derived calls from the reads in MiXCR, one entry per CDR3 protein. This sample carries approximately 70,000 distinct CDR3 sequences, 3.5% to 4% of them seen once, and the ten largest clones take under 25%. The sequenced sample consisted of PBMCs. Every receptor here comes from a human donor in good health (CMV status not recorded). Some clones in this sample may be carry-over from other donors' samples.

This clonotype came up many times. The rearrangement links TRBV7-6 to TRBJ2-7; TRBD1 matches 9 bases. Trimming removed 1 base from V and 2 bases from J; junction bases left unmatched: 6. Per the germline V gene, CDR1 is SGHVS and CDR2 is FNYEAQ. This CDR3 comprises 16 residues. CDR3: CASSLEVGQGAYEQYF. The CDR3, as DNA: TGTGCCAGCAGCTTAGAAGTGGGACAGGGTGCCTACGAGCAGTACTTC.

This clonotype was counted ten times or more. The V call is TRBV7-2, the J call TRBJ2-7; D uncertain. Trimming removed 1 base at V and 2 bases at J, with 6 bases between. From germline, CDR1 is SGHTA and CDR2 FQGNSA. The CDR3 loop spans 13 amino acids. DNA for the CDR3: TGTGCCAGCAGCTTAGATCAGACCTACGAGCAGTACTTC. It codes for CASSLDQTYEQYF.

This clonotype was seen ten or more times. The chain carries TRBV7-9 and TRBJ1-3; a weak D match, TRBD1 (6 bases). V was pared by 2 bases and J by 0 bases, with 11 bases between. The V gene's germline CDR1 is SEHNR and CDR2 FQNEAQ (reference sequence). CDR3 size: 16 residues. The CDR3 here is CASSLPRGSSGNTIYF. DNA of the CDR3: TGTGCCAGCAGCTTACCCAGGGGTTCCTCTGGAAACACCATATATTTT. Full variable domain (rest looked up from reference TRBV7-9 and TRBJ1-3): DTGVSQNPRHKITKRGQNVTFRCDPISEHNRLYWYRQTLGQGPEFLTYFQNEAQLEKSRLLSDRFSAERPKGSFSTLEIQRTEQGDSAMYLCASSLPRGSSGNTIYFGEGSWLTVV.

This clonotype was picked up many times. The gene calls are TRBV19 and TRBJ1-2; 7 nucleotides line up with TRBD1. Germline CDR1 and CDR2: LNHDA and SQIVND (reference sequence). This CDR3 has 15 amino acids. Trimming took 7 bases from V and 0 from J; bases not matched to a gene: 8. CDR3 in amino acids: CASTPDRRANYGYTF. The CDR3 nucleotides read TGTGCCAGTACCCCGGACAGGAGAGCTAACTATGGCTACACCTTC.

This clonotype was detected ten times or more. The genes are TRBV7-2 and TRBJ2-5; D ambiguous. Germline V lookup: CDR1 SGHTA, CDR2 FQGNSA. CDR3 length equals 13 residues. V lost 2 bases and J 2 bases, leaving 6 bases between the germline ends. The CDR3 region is CASSLFDQETQYF. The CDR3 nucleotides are TGTGCCAGCAGCTTATTTGATCAAGAGACCCAGTACTTC.

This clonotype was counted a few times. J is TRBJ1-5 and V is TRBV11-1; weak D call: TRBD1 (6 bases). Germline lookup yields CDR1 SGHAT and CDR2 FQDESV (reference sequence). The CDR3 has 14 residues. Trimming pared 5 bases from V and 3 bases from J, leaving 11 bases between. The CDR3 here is CASSPGQNNQPQHF. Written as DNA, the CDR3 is TGTGCCAGCAGCCCTGGACAGAACAATCAGCCCCAGCATTTT.

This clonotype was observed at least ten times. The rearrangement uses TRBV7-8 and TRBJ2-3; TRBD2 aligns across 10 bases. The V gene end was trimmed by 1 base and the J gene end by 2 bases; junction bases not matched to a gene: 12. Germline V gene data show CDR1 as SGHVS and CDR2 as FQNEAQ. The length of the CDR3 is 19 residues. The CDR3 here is CASSLGLAGVKRDTDTQYF. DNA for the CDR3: TGTGCCAGCAGCTTAGGGCTAGCGGGAGTAAAAAGGGACACAGATACGCAGTATTTT.

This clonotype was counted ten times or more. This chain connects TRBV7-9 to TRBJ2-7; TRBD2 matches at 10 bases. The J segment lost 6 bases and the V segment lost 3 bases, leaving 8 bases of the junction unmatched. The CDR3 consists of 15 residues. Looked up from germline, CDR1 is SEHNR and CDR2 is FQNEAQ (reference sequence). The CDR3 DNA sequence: TGTGCCAGCAGCTTGAAGCTAGCGGGAGCTAGCGAGCAGTACTTC. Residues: CASSLKLAGASEQYF.

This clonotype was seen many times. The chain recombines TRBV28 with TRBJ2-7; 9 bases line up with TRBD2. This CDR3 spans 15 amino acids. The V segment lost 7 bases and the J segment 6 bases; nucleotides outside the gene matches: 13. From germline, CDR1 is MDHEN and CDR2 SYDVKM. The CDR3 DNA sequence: TGTGCCAGCACCCCCGGGCTAGCGGGATTTGGCGAGCAGTACTTC. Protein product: CASTPGLAGFGEQYF.

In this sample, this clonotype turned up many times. CDR3 nucleotide sequence: TGTGCCAGCAGCCCCAGAGATTCGGCCCAGCATTTT. Its translation is CASSPRDSAQHF. The J gene is TRBJ1-5, the V gene TRBV7-2; D gene ambiguous. Trimming removed 5 bases at V and 11 bases at J, with 13 bases between. This CDR3 has 12 residues. Germline CDR1 reads SGHTA; CDR2 reads FQGNSA.

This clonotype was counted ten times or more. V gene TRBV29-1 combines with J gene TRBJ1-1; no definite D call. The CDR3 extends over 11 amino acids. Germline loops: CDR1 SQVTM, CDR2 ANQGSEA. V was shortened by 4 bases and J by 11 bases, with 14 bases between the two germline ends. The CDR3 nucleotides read TGCAGCGTTGTCCCGAGGTTTGGTGCTTTCTTT. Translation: CSVVPRFGAFF. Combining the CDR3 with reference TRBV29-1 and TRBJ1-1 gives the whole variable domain SAVISQKPSRDICQRGTSLTIQCQVDSQVTMMFWYRQQPGQSLTLIATANQGSEATYESGFVIDKFPISRPNLTFSTLTVSNMSPEDSSIYLCSVVPRFGAFFGQGTRLTVV.

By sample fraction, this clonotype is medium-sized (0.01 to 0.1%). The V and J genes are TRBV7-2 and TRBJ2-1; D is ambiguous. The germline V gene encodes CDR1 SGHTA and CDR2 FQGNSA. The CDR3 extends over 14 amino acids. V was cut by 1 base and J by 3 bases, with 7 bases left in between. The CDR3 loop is CASSLVQVYNEQFF. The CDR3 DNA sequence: TGTGCCAGCAGCTTAGTCCAGGTCTACAATGAGCAGTTCTTC.

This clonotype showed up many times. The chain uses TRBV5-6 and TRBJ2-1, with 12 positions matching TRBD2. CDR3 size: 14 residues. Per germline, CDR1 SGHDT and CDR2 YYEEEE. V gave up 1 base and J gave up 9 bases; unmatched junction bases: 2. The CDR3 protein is CASSLPTSGGEQFF. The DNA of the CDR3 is TGTGCCAGCAGCTTGCCGACTAGCGGGGGTGAGCAGTTCTTC.

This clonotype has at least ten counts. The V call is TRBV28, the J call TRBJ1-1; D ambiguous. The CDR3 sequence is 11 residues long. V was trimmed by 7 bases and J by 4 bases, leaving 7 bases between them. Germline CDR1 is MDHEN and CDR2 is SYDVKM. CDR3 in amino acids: CASIGLTEAFF. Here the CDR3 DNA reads TGTGCCAGCATCGGCCTCACTGAAGCTTTCTTT.

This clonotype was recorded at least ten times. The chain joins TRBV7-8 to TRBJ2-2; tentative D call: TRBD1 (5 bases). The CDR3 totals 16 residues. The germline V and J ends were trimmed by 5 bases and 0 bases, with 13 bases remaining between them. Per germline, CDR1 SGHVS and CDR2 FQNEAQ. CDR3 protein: CASSLRQNPNTGELFF. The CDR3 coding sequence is TGTGCCAGCAGCCTCCGACAGAACCCGAACACCGGGGAGCTGTTTTTT.

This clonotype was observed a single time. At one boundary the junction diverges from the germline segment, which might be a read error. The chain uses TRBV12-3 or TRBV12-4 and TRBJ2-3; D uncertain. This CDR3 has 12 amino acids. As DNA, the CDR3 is TGTGCCAGCAGTCCCTACACAGATACGCAGAATTTT. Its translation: CASSPYTDTQNF.

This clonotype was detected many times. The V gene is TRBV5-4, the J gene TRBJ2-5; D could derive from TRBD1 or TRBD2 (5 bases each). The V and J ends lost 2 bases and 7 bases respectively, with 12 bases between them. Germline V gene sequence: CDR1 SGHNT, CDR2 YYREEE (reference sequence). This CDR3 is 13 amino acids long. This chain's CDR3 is CASSFGTDLTQYF. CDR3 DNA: TGTGCCAGCAGCTTTGGGACGGATCTGACCCAGTACTTC.

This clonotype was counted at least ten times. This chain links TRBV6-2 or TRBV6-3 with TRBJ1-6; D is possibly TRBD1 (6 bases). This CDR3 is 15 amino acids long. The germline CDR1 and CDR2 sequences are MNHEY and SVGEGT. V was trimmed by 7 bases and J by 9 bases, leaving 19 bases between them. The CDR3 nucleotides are TGTGCCAGCAACAAAAGACAGGCGGGATTTTCACCCCTCCACTTT. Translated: CASNKRQAGFSPLHF.

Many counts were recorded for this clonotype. The CDR3 sequence is CASSLSGGPLNSYEQYF. The CDR3 DNA reads TGTGCCAGCAGCTTAAGCGGGGGGCCTTTAAACTCCTACGAGCAGTACTTC. The chain uses TRBV7-2 and TRBJ2-7; 9 bases agree with TRBD2. CDR1 and CDR2 (germline): SGHTA, FQGNSA. This CDR3 is built from 17 residues. The V gene end was trimmed by 2 bases and the J gene end by 0 bases; junction bases not matched to a gene: 8.

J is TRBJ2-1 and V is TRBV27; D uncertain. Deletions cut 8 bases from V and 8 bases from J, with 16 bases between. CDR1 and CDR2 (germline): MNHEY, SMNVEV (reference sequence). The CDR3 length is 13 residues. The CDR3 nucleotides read TGTGCCAGCTCGTGGACCCCCCGCGATGAGCAGTTCTTC. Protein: CASSWTPRDEQFF.

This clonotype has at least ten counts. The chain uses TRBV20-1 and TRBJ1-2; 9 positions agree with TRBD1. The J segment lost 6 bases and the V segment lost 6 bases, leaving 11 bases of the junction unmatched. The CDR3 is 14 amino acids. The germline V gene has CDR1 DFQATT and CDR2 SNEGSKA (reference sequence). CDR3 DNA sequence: TGCAGTGCCCCCAATACAGGGGGCGGGGATGGCTACACCTTC. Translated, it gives CSAPNTGGGDGYTF.

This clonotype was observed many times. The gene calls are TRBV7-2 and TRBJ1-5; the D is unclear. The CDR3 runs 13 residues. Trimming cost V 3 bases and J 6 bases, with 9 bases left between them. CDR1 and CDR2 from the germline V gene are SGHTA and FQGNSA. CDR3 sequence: CASSFRGSQPQHF. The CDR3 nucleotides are TGTGCCAGCAGCTTCCGGGGAAGTCAGCCCCAGCATTTT.

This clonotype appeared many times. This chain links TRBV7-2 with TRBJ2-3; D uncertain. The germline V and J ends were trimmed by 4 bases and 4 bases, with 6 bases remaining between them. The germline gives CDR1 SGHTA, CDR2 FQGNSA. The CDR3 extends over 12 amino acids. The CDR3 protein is CASSSGSDTQYF. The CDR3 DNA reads TGTGCCAGCAGCTCCGGTTCAGATACGCAGTATTTT.

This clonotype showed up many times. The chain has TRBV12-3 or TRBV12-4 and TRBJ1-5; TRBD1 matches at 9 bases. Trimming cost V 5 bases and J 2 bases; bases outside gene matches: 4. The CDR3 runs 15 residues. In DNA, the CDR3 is TGTGCCAGCAGTCAACAGGGGGCTGGCAATCAGCCCCAGCATTTT. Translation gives CASSQQGAGNQPQHF.

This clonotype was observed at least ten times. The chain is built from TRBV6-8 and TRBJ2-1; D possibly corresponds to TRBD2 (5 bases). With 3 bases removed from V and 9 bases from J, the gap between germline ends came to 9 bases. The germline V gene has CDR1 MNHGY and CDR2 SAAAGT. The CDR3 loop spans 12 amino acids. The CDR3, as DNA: TGTGCCAGCAGTTATCGGAGGAGTGAGCAGTTCTTC. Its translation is CASSYRRSEQFF.

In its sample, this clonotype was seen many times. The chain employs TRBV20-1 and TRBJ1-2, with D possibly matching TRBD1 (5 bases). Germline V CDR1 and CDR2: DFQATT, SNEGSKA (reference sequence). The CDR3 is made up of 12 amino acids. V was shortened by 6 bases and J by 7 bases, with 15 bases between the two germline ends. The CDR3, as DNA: TGCAGTGCCCCCCGGGACCTCTCTGGCTACACCTTC. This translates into CSAPRDLSGYTF.

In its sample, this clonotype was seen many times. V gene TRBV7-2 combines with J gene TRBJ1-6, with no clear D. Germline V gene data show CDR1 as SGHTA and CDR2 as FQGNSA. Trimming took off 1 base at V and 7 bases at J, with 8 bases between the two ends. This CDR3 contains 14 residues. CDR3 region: CASSLVQRNSPLHF. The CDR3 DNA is TGTGCCAGCAGCTTAGTACAGCGGAATTCACCCCTCCACTTT.

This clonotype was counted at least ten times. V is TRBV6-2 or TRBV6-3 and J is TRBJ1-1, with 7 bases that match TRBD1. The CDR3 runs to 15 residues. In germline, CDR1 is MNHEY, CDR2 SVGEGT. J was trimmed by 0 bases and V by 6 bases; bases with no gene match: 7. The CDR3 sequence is CASSRDSLMNTEAFF. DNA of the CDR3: TGTGCCAGCAGCCGGGACAGCCTCATGAACACTGAAGCTTTCTTT.